The entry below describes one T cell receptor (beta chain). Its antigen is not identified. This sample was taken from a study of blood T cells in healthy people across ages. Study-level findings and limits: Both higher diversity and more naive CD4+ cells marked long-lived donors when set against aged donors. Estimates based on one million T cells were treated as lower bounds.

Sample-barcoded 5' priming and a J-beta primer mix drove a second PCR of about 7 to 12 cycles. Carrying 12 random nucleotides, a template-switch adaptor labeled each individual cDNA molecule. One entry per CDR3 protein results from TCRdb running MiXCR on the 5' RACE reads. Here the sample spans some 900,000 distinct CDR3 sequences, about 44% being singletons. The sequence derives from a man under 40 in good health. The sequencing input was blood.

The CDR3 loop is CASSPGTTTYNEQFF. CDR3 coding DNA: TGCGCCAGCAGCCCCGGGACTACCACCTACAATGAGCAGTTCTTC. The rearrangement links TRBV4-3 to TRBJ2-1; 7 bases fit TRBD2. V lost 4 bases, J lost 2 bases, and 5 bases stayed unmatched. This CDR3 spans 15 amino acids. CDR1 is LGHNA and CDR2 is YSLEER in the germline V gene.